This is a list of T cell receptor beta chains from one sample in a study of metastatic and nonmetastatic thyroid tumors. MiXCR re-clonotyped the PCR reads for TCRdb. The sample lists 31,000 or so clones, less than 30% occurring once. Source material: blood. The source is a female donor with papillary thyroid cancer or a benign thyroid nodule (not recorded which). Some clones in this sample may be carry-over from other donors' samples. Both conserved end residues are part of each CDR3. The order of the fields is D gene, clone size, V gene, J gene, CDR3 protein, CDR3 DNA. A D gene is named only where the DNA matches it firmly. Clone size is shown for a subset of rows, as once, few, many or a class of expanded clone.

>TRBD1|-|TRBV2|TRBJ1-5
CASTRTGNSNQPQHF
TGTGCCAGCACCCGGACAGGGAACAGCAATCAGCCCCAGCATTTT
>-|-|TRBV13|TRBJ2-2
CASRILFGELFF
TGTGCCAGCAGAATTCTGTTCGGGGAGCTGTTTTTT
>-|few|TRBV9|TRBJ1-1
CASSVGDTEAFF
TGTGCCAGCAGCGTAGGTGACACTGAAGCTTTCTTT
>TRBD1|-|TRBV7-2|TRBJ2-5
CASSSDRGRETQYF
TGTGCCAGCAGCTCCGACAGGGGGCGAGAGACCCAGTACTTC
>-|-|TRBV2|TRBJ1-2
CASLTGRGLYGYTF
TGTGCCAGCCTTACAGGGCGCGGACTCTATGGCTACACCTTC
>-|medium-sized|TRBV28|TRBJ2-1
CASSFFASYNEQFF
TGTGCCAGCAGTTTCTTTGCTTCCTACAATGAGCAGTTCTTC
>-|many|TRBV6-1|TRBJ1-5
CASSPTRQPQHF
TGTGCCAGCAGTCCTACCAGGCAGCCCCAGCATTTT
>-|-|TRBV13|TRBJ2-2
CASSLIRGTGELFF
TGTGCCAGCAGCTTAATCAGGGGAACCGGGGAGCTGTTTTTT
>-|many|TRBV6-1|TRBJ1-5
CASLSTINQPQHF
TGTGCCAGCCTGTCGACTATCAATCAGCCCCAGCATTTT
>-|many|TRBV5-1|TRBJ1-1
CASSLVGSGGTEAFF
TGCGCCAGCAGCTTGGTTGGCAGCGGGGGCACTGAAGCTTTCTTT
>-|few|TRBV7-2|TRBJ1-5
CASRGGWEPQHF
TGTGCCAGCAGAGGGGGGTGGGAGCCCCAGCATTTT
>TRBD1|-|TRBV19|TRBJ1-5
CASSIDRGGNQPQHF
TGTGCCAGTAGTATTGACAGGGGTGGCAATCAGCCCCAGCATTTT
>TRBD2|few|TRBV10-1|TRBJ2-3
CASSCLSGRRGTDTQYF
TGCGCCAGCAGCTGCCTTAGCGGGAGGAGGGGCACAGATACGCAGTATTTT
>-|-|TRBV28|TRBJ1-1
CASSFGGERAFF
TGTGCTAGCAGTTTTGGAGGGGAGAGAGCTTTCTTT
>-|once|TRBV9|TRBJ2-1
CASSVAYSLMGGVADEQFF
TGTGCCAGCAGCGTAGCCTATTCTCTCATGGGGGGAGTTGCCGATGAGCAGTTCTTC
>-|-|TRBV20-1|TRBJ1-3
CSALDPNSGDTIYF
TGCAGTGCTCTAGACCCAAACTCGGGGGACACCATATATTTT
>-|once|TRBV7-8|TRBJ2-2
CASSLTVNTGELFF
TGTGCCAGCAGCTTGACGGTGAACACCGGGGAGCTGTTTTTT
>TRBD1|medium-sized|TRBV6-6|TRBJ1-1
CASSYQQGALTEAFF
TGTGCCAGCAGTTATCAACAGGGGGCGCTGACTGAAGCTTTCTTT
>TRBD2|-|TRBV25-1|TRBJ2-1
CASRGTNHNEQFF
TGTGCCAGCAGAGGGACTAACCACAATGAGCAGTTCTTC
>-|medium-sized|TRBV6-2/TRBV6-3|TRBJ2-1
CASSTRISEQFF
TGTGCCAGCAGTACCCGTATCAGTGAGCAGTTCTTC
>TRBD1|-|TRBV11-2|TRBJ1-5
CASSPHGTDYSNQPQHF
TGTGCCAGCAGCCCGCATGGGACAGATTATAGCAATCAGCCCCAGCATTTT
>TRBD2|few|TRBV6-5|TRBJ2-2
CASTDGGTSGFRAGELFF
TGTGCCAGCACCGATGGCGGGACTAGCGGTTTCAGGGCCGGGGAGCTGTTTTTT
>-|few|TRBV9|TRBJ1-2
CASGPWGGAEDGYTF
TGTGCCAGCGGACCGTGGGGGGGCGCGGAAGATGGCTACACCTTC
>TRBD2|few|TRBV6-7|TRBJ2-3
CASLGLAGTNTQYF
TGTGCCAGTCTTGGACTAGCGGGAACAAATACGCAGTATTTT
>-|-|TRBV11-3|TRBJ1-2
CASSLDHRDPGYTF
TGTGCCAGCAGCTTAGATCATCGGGACCCCGGCTACACCTTC
>-|many|TRBV3-1|TRBJ2-3
CASSQERRLGTQYF
TGTGCCAGCAGCCAAGAACGGAGGCTCGGTACGCAGTATTTT
>TRBD1|medium-sized|TRBV6-2/TRBV6-3|TRBJ1-5
CASSPGTGFNQPQHF
TGTGCCAGCAGCCCCGGGACAGGCTTCAATCAGCCCCAGCATTTT
>-|-|TRBV20-1|TRBJ1-1
CSAPVGLVAFF
TGCAGTGCGCCTGTGGGGTTAGTGGCTTTCTTT
>TRBD2|-|TRBV30|TRBJ2-7
CAWSIAGREQYF
TGTGCCTGGAGTATAGCGGGTCGGGAGCAGTACTTC
>TRBD1|many|TRBV7-9|TRBJ1-1
CAGGDRAGTEAFF
TGTGCCGGTGGGGACAGGGCGGGCACTGAAGCTTTCTTT
>-|many|TRBV18|TRBJ2-6
CASSPALTSGANVLTF
TGTGCCAGCTCACCGGCGTTAACCTCTGGGGCCAACGTCCTGACTTTC
>TRBD1|many|TRBV5-1|TRBJ2-2
CASSLGQGNGELFF
TGCGCCAGCAGCTTGGGACAGGGCAACGGGGAGCTGTTTTTT
>-|-|TRBV5-1|TRBJ2-7
CASRGTSGEQYF
TGCGCCAGCAGGGGGACCTCGGGGGAGCAGTACTTC
>-|-|TRBV20-1|TRBJ2-7
CSAPSQAGYYEQYF
TGCAGTGCCCCGAGCCAGGCAGGTTACTACGAACAGTACTTC
>TRBD1|few|TRBV5-6|TRBJ2-1
CASGFYGDRDNEQFF
TGTGCCAGCGGCTTTTACGGGGACAGAGACAATGAGCAGTTCTTC
>-|many|TRBV9|TRBJ1-5
CASNRGGQPQHF
TGTGCCAGCAACCGGGGTGGACAGCCCCAGCATTTT
>-|few|TRBV6-9|TRBJ2-1
CASSDGAREQFF
TGCGCCAGCAGTGATGGAGCCAGGGAGCAGTTCTTC
>-|-|TRBV5-6|TRBJ1-4
CASSLVGGRDEKLFF
TGTGCCAGCAGCTTGGTCGGGGGCAGAGATGAAAAACTGTTTTTT
>-|-|TRBV28|TRBJ1-1
CASSYVRTEAFF
TGTGCCAGCAGTTACGTCCGAACTGAAGCTTTCTTT
>-|few|TRBV19|TRBJ1-5
CASSMGHARPQHF
TGTGCCAGTAGTATGGGTCATGCTCGGCCCCAGCATTTT
>TRBD1|-|TRBV2|TRBJ1-6
CASRTGTARSPLHF
TGTGCCAGCAGGACCGGGACAGCTAGATCACCCCTCCACTTT
>TRBD2|medium-sized|TRBV6-1|TRBJ2-7
CASGGLAGGTGEQYF
TGTGCCAGCGGAGGACTAGCGGGAGGTACGGGAGAGCAGTACTTC
>-|-|TRBV12-3/TRBV12-4|TRBJ2-3
CASSPGGLRTDTQYF
TGTGCCAGCAGTCCCGGTGGGCTGAGAACAGATACGCAGTATTTT
>TRBD2|once|TRBV30|TRBJ2-3
CAWTSGRWTDTQYF
TGTGCCTGGACTAGCGGGAGGTGGACAGATACGCAGTATTTT
>-|few|TRBV7-2|TRBJ2-1
CASSLGAEQFF
TGTGCCAGCAGCTTAGGAGCAGAGCAGTTCTTC
>-|few|TRBV2|TRBJ1-2
CASSEGTVNYGYTF
TGTGCCAGCAGTGAAGGGACAGTAAACTATGGCTACACCTTC
>-|many|TRBV30|TRBJ1-3
CAWSVRAASGNTIYF
TGTGCCTGGAGTGTACGAGCAGCCTCTGGAAACACCATATATTTT
>-|-|TRBV19|TRBJ2-7
CATTSGRTGEQYF
TGTGCCACCACCTCCGGGAGAACGGGAGAGCAGTACTTC
>TRBD1|-|TRBV27|TRBJ2-1
CASSHATGQGNEQFF
TGTGCCAGCAGTCATGCAACAGGACAGGGCAATGAGCAGTTCTTC
>TRBD1|many|TRBV18|TRBJ1-2
CASSQYRDSNYGYTF
TGTGCCAGCTCACAATACCGGGACAGCAACTATGGCTACACCTTC
>TRBD1|few|TRBV2|TRBJ2-3
CAGDRAYTQYF
TGTGCCGGAGACAGGGCTTATACGCAGTATTTT
>-|medium-sized|TRBV5-1|TRBJ1-2
CASSSSGAINYGYTF
TGCGCCAGCAGCTCGTCGGGGGCCATTAACTATGGCTACACCTTC